This TCR beta chain was obtained from a study of Ad26.COV2.S vaccination and SARS-CoV-2 variants. Study background: Participants got Ad26.COV2.S intramuscularly, once or twice 56 days apart.

Study results and limitations: Analyses of TCR breadth and depth may have underestimated total T cell responses. Vaccine recipients showed a spike-specific TCR breadth that was higher than in placebo recipients.

For this clone: Its antigen remains unidentified.

The CDR3 runs 14 residues. Germline lookup yields CDR1 WSHSY and CDR2 SAAADI. With V trimmed by 6 bases and J by 2 bases, 4 bases remained unmatched. Noted treatment: 15 to 20 received Ad26.COV2.S at low or high dose, single or two shots; about 5 received placebo; per-sample allocation not given. The samples were gathered on day 63 after the first injection of vaccine or placebo. The table came from immunoSEQ multiplex PCR; TCRdb's copy has only in-frame clones and leaves some out. Of about 430,000 clones in the sample, 80% to 95% were seen once. The gene calls are TRBV10-2 and TRBJ1-5; TRBD1 matches at 7 bases. Sequences were derived from peripheral blood, sampled in a trial of Ad26.COV2.S vaccine versus placebo. This clonotype originated in a person between 18 and 59 years old who received the Ad26.COV2.S COVID-19 vaccine or a placebo. The CDR3 protein is CASSGQAGNQPQHF. Written as DNA, the CDR3 is TGCGCCAGCAGCGGACAGGCGGGCAATCAGCCCCAGCATTTT.